Each of the 14 T cell receptor beta chains below was sequenced from the same sample in a study of CD8 T cells in Susac syndrome. With random hexamers, reverse transcription was performed on about 0.5 to 1 ug of RNA. TCRdb re-called the immunoSEQ multiplex PCR reads with MiXCR, one entry per CDR3 protein. Found here are tens of thousands of distinct CDR3 sequences, just over 90% of them singletons; the top ten hold about 0.54%. Source material: CD8+ T cells from PBMCs. The receptors come from a human donor with multiple sclerosis.

Here the CDR3 DNA reads TGTGCCAGCGCCGCGGGGGACACCACCGGGGAGCTGTTTTTT. It specifies CASAAGDTTGELFF. The rearrangement uses TRBV27 and TRBJ2-2, with D perhaps TRBD2 (7 bases). The V gene's germline CDR1 is MNHEY and CDR2 SMNVEV (reference sequence). This CDR3 spans 14 amino acids. V lost 8 bases to trimming and J lost 4 bases, with 14 bases between them.

This sequence joins TRBV25-1 and TRBJ2-2; D perhaps matches TRBD1 (6 bases). V was clipped by 10 bases and J by 1 base, with 13 bases between them. Germline CDR1 MGHDK, CDR2 SYGVNS. The CDR3 extends over 14 amino acids. The CDR3 loop reads CANSSTGNTGELFF. As DNA, the CDR3 is TGTGCCAACAGCTCGACAGGGAACACCGGGGAGCTGTTTTTT.

This chain uses TRBV7-2 with TRBJ1-6; D ambiguous. V was cut by 1 base and J by 10 bases, with 8 bases left in between. Per the germline V gene, CDR1 is SGHTA and CDR2 is FQGNSA. This CDR3 is 13 amino acids long. CDR3 sequence (DNA): TGTGCCAGCAGCTTAGTCTCGGGCTCACCCCTCCACTTT. This codes for CASSLVSGSPLHF. Complete variable domain (other parts from reference TRBV7-2 and TRBJ1-6): GAGVSQSPSNKVTEKGKDVELRCDPISGHTALYWYRQSLGQGLEFLIYFQGNSAPDKSGLPSDRFSAERTGGSVSTLTIQRTQQEDSAVYLCASSLVSGSPLHFGNGTRLTVT.

This chain links TRBV4-3 with TRBJ2-7; the D is unclear. Germline CDR1 and CDR2: LGHNA and YSLEER. The CDR3 spans 16 residues. The ends were cut back, 4 bases at V and 1 base at J, with 17 bases in the middle. CDR3: CASSPAPGHPSYEQYF. The CDR3 region has the DNA TGCGCCAGCAGCCCTGCCCCCGGGCATCCTTCCTACGAGCAGTACTTC.

The chain links TRBV12-3 or TRBV12-4 to TRBJ1-2, with 8 bases fitting TRBD1. Trimming took 8 bases from V and 6 from J; bases not matched to a gene: 8. CDR3 size: 13 residues. Here the CDR3 reads CASGPGQDNGYTF. The CDR3, as DNA: TGTGCCAGCGGACCGGGACAGGACAATGGCTACACCTTC.

V usage is TRBV12-3 or TRBV12-4 and J usage is TRBJ2-7, with 7 bases lining up with TRBD1. The ends lost 6 bases at V and 2 bases at J; junction bases unmatched: 7. The CDR3 is 14 residues long. CDR3 DNA sequence: TGTGCCAGCAGACAGGGGTCGTGGCCCTACGAGCAGTACTTC. Translated: CASRQGSWPYEQYF.

The chain is built from TRBV20-1 and TRBJ2-7; D perhaps matches TRBD2 (6 bases). The CDR3 contains 15 residues. Trimming pared 0 bases from V and 5 bases from J, leaving 17 bases between. Germline CDR1 and CDR2: DFQATT and SNEGSKA (reference sequence). In DNA form, the CDR3 reads TGCAGTGCTAGAGATCTTGGGGGGATCGAGGACGAGCAGTACTTC. It encodes CSARDLGGIEDEQYF.

About this clonotype itself: The junction departs from the called germline gene at one end, perhaps through a read error. The gene calls are TRBV6-6 and TRBJ1-4; D call uncertain. Germline V CDR1 and CDR2: MNHNY, SVGAGI (reference sequence). The CDR3 spans 13 residues. The CDR3 DNA sequence: TGTGCCAGCAGTTACCCTACTAGTGAAAAACTGTTTTTT. Its translation is CASSYPTSEKLFF.

This clonotype was found once. V usage is TRBV27 and J usage is TRBJ2-1, with a tentative D call TRBD1 (6 bases). The V end lost 8 bases, the J end lost 0 bases, and 23 bases lay between the germline ends. The CDR3 loop spans 18 amino acids. Germline V gene data show CDR1 as MNHEY and CDR2 as SMNVEV (reference sequence). The CDR3 loop reads CASLKTGFGLSSYNEQFF. Written as DNA, the CDR3 is TGTGCCAGCCTTAAGACAGGTTTTGGCTTAAGCTCCTACAATGAGCAGTTCTTC.

The V gene is TRBV29-1, the J gene TRBJ2-2; unclear D gene. Germline V gives CDR1 SQVTM, CDR2 ANQGSEA. The CDR3 loop spans 12 amino acids. Trimming took off 4 bases at V and 4 bases at J, with 7 bases between the two ends. The CDR3 DNA reads as TGCAGCGTTGTCTCCGGCACCGGGGAGCTGTTTTTT. It encodes CSVVSGTGELFF.

The chain couples TRBV19 to TRBJ2-1; D may be TRBD1 (5 bases). The germline V gene encodes CDR1 LNHDA and CDR2 SQIVND (reference sequence). This CDR3 is 12 amino acids long. V was cut by 8 bases and J by 6 bases, with 11 bases left in between. CDR3 nucleotides: TGTGCCAGTCAGGGATTGGTCAATGAGCAGTTCTTC. Protein product: CASQGLVNEQFF.

The gene calls are TRBV6-5 and TRBJ2-3; D not resolved. Germline V lookup: CDR1 MNHEY, CDR2 SVGAGI. Between the trimmed V and J ends, which lost 6 bases and 3 bases, there was a span of 16 bases. The CDR3 extends over 15 amino acids. The CDR3 loop is CASSVLSYATDTQYF. The CDR3 nucleotides are TGTGCCAGCAGCGTTCTAAGTTACGCTACAGATACGCAGTATTTT.

The chain combines TRBV12-3 or TRBV12-4 with TRBJ2-7; D is ambiguous. The germline V and J ends were trimmed by 3 bases and 2 bases, with 8 bases remaining between them. The CDR3 has 13 residues. The DNA for the CDR3 is TGTGCCAGCAGTTTCGGCAGCGCCTACGAGCAGTACTTC. The encoded protein is CASSFGSAYEQYF.

In its sample, this clonotype ranks as medium-sized. The V call is TRBV7-9, the J call TRBJ2-7; D is unresolved. V was clipped by 1 base and J by 0 bases, with 1 base between them. The CDR3 covers 12 residues. The V gene's germline CDR1 is SEHNR and CDR2 FQNEAQ (reference sequence). CDR3 loop: CASSLGSYEQYF. Here the CDR3 DNA reads TGTGCCAGCAGCTTAGGCTCCTACGAGCAGTACTTC.